This TCR beta chain originates from a study of blood T cells in healthy people across ages. Study information: In model experiments, template switching was able to capture about one barcoded beta molecule for every two T cells that were present.

Study-level findings and limits: Long-lived donors exceeded aged donors in naive CD4+ cells and diversity. Nothing was known about donor CMV status, and this possibly confounded expanded clonotype changes.

This clonotype came up many times. Its antigen is unknown. A second PCR, run for roughly 7 to 11 cycles, used a sample-barcoded 5' primer plus a J-beta primer mix. Every individual sample yielded 2.5 million or more paired-end reads (each containing CDR3). TCRdb redid the calling of the 5' RACE reads with MiXCR, one entry per CDR3 protein. Found here are roughly 650,000 distinct CDR3 sequences, about 32% of them singletons; the top ten hold 15%. The V and J ends lost 7 bases and 3 bases respectively, with 19 bases between them. The CDR3 extends over 15 amino acids. Germline V gene data show CDR1 as MNHEY and CDR2 as SMNVEV (reference sequence).

The receptor was isolated from a woman over 75 in good health. The chain links TRBV27 to TRBJ2-7, with a weak D call TRBD2 (6 bases). The sample was blood. The CDR3 sequence is CASIRTVGGNYEQYF. The CDR3, as DNA: TGTGCCAGCATAAGGACCGTCGGGGGTAACTACGAGCAGTACTTC.